The next 27 T cell receptor beta chains were all read from a single sample in a study of blood T cell repertoires in COVID-19. Assay: immunoSEQ multiplex PCR; the TCRdb copy retains only in-frame clones and omits some. The sample holds some 170,000 clones, more than 75% seen once. The sample consisted of PBMCs or T cells enriched from blood (not recorded which). The receptor set was obtained from a human donor with acute COVID-19. The donor label of this sample is uncertain.

The chain employs TRBV12-3 or TRBV12-4 and TRBJ1-3; D remains ambiguous. V lost 6 bases and J 8 bases, leaving 8 bases between the germline ends. The CDR3 loop spans 11 amino acids. CDR3 DNA: TGTGCCAGCAGCCTAGTGGACACCATATATTTT. Residues: CASSLVDTIYF.

The V and J genes are TRBV30 and TRBJ1-1; possible D gene TRBD1, 5 bases. V gave up 4 bases and J gave up 1 base, with 19 bases separating them. This CDR3 is built from 16 residues. Germline CDR1 reads GTSNPN; CDR2 reads SVGIG (reference sequence). In DNA, the CDR3 is TGTGCCTGGATACCGGCAGGGCAGAGGACGAACACTGAAGCTTTCTTT. Translated: CAWIPAGQRTNTEAFF.

The chain links TRBV7-8 to TRBJ2-3; 11 positions agree with TRBD2. The junction had 1 base not matched to a gene; V was cut back by 4 bases and J by 1 base. CDR1 and CDR2 from the germline V gene are SGHVS and FQNEAQ. The CDR3 loop spans 15 amino acids. The CDR3 spells CASSSTSGGTDTQYF. CDR3 sequence (DNA): TGTGCCAGCAGCTCGACTAGCGGGGGCACAGATACGCAGTATTTT.

This clone was picked up one time. The chain employs TRBV27 and TRBJ2-1; the D gene is possibly TRBD1 (6 bases). V gave up 5 bases and J gave up 7 bases, with 18 bases separating them. This CDR3 is built from 15 residues. Germline CDR1 reads MNHEY; CDR2 reads SMNVEV (reference sequence). The CDR3 here is CASSPPRGLGNEQFF. The CDR3 coding sequence is TGTGCCAGCAGTCCCCCCAGGGGTTTGGGAAATGAGCAGTTCTTC.

The rearrangement uses TRBV9 and TRBJ1-2, with 7 bases identical to TRBD1. CDR3 length: 15 residues. Trimming at V came to 4 bases and at J to 5 bases, leaving 11 bases not matched to a gene. The V gene's germline CDR1 is SGDLS and CDR2 YYNGEE. CDR3 amino acids: CASSPKGTALYGYTF. CDR3 DNA: TGTGCCAGCAGCCCAAAAGGGACAGCCCTTTATGGCTACACCTTC.

The chain links TRBV19 to TRBJ2-1, with a possible D match to TRBD1 (6 bases). This CDR3 region has 17 residues. Trimming shortened V by 3 bases and J by 0 bases, and 15 bases separated the two germline ends. Germline CDR1 and CDR2: LNHDA and SQIVND (reference sequence). The CDR3 region has the DNA TGTGCCAGTAGTATGAAAGGTTGGGGGCCCTCCTACAATGAGCAGTTCTTC. This encodes CASSMKGWGPSYNEQFF. Full variable domain (rest looked up from reference TRBV19 and TRBJ2-1): DGGITQSPKYLFRKEGQNVTLSCEQNLNHDAMYWYRQDPGQGLRLIYYSQIVNDFQKGDIAEGYSVSREKKESFPLTVTSAQKNPTAFYLCASSMKGWGPSYNEQFFGPGTRLTVL.

The chain has TRBV11-2 and TRBJ1-1; D is undetermined. The CDR3 sequence is 13 residues long. Germline V gives CDR1 SGHAT, CDR2 FQNNGV. V lost 7 bases and J 5 bases, leaving 14 bases between the germline ends. The CDR3 DNA follows: TGTGCCAGCACCTTTGGCATGTGGACTGAAGCTTTCTTT. It encodes CASTFGMWTEAFF.

This clone appeared a few times. The rearrangement joins TRBV29-1 to TRBJ1-2; D uncertain. V was clipped by 7 bases and J by 2 bases, with 11 bases between them. The CDR3 totals 12 residues. Germline CDR1 reads SQVTM; CDR2 reads ANQGSEA. The DNA for the CDR3 is TGCAGCGCCCTTGGAGCCAACTATGGCTACACCTTC. This codes for CSALGANYGYTF.

This clone was seen a single time. The rearrangement links TRBV30 to TRBJ1-2; D unresolved. From germline, CDR1 is GTSNPN and CDR2 SVGIG (reference sequence). The CDR3 has 13 residues. V was clipped by 2 bases and J by 7 bases, with 14 bases between them. The CDR3 is CAWSLVFSGGYTF. The CDR3 DNA reads as TGTGCCTGGAGTCTAGTTTTCTCGGGTGGCTACACCTTC.

V usage is TRBV6-6 and J usage is TRBJ1-2, with D maybe TRBD1 (6 bases). The V gene's germline CDR1 is MNHNY and CDR2 SVGAGI (reference sequence). V was clipped by 3 bases and J by 3 bases, with 14 bases between them. The CDR3 consists of 15 residues. The CDR3 DNA is TGTGCCAGCAGTTATCCCCAGGGGAACGACTATGGCTACACCTTC. Amino acids: CASSYPQGNDYGYTF.

The chain couples TRBV5-1 to TRBJ2-5, with TRBD2 identical over 8 bases. There are 15 residues in the CDR3. CDR1 and CDR2 from the germline V gene are SGHRS and YFSETQ. V was clipped by 0 bases and J by 6 bases; unmatched bases: 7. The chain's CDR3 is CASSLDAGGRKTQYF. Written as DNA, the CDR3 is TGCGCCAGCAGCTTGGATGCGGGGGGTCGAAAGACCCAGTACTTC.

This clone was recorded only once. The chain recombines TRBV6-6 with TRBJ2-2, with D hard to call. V dropped 5 bases and J dropped 5 bases, with 9 bases sitting between them. Germline V gives CDR1 MNHNY, CDR2 SVGAGI (reference sequence). This CDR3 is built from 13 residues. The DNA for the CDR3 is TGTGCCAGCAGTGAGCCTTTAACCGGGGAGCTGTTTTTT. It specifies CASSEPLTGELFF.

V is TRBV7-8 and J is TRBJ2-6, with TRBD1 matching 7 bases. Germline V gene lookup returns CDR1 SGHVS and CDR2 FQNEAQ. The V gene end was trimmed by 5 bases and the J gene end by 0 bases; junction bases not matched to a gene: 7. This CDR3 is 17 amino acids long. CDR3 sequence: CASSLGTEPSGANVLTF. The CDR3 DNA is TGTGCCAGCAGCCTCGGGACAGAACCCTCTGGGGCCAACGTCCTGACTTTC.

The chain employs TRBV4-1 and TRBJ2-7, with 10 positions matching TRBD1. Germline assignment: CDR1 MGHRA and CDR2 YSYEKL. Trimming removed 1 base from V and 3 bases from J; junction bases left unmatched: 3. The CDR3 has 15 residues. CDR3 in amino acids: CASSQATGGVYEQYF. The CDR3 DNA reads TGCGCCAGCAGCCAAGCGACAGGGGGCGTCTACGAGCAGTACTTC.

The rearrangement uses TRBV5-1 and TRBJ1-1; the D gene is possibly TRBD1 (6 bases). CDR3 length: 13 amino acids. Trimming cost V 7 bases and J 1 base, with 11 bases left between them. Germline CDR1 is SGHRS and CDR2 is YFSETQ. The CDR3: CASGTGQNTEAFF. The CDR3 nucleotides read TGCGCCAGCGGTACAGGGCAGAACACTGAAGCTTTCTTT.

V and J are TRBV19 and TRBJ2-7; TRBD2 might be the D (6 bases). The germline CDR1 and CDR2 sequences are LNHDA and SQIVND (reference sequence). CDR3 length: 13 residues. V was shortened by 8 bases and J by 6 bases, with 17 bases between the two germline ends. The DNA of the CDR3 is TGTGCCAGTCACGGGACTGCCACTTTCGAGCAGTACTTC. This gives the protein CASHGTATFEQYF.

The chain employs TRBV27 and TRBJ1-5; 8 bases align to TRBD1. This CDR3 region has 16 residues. CDR1 and CDR2 from the germline V gene are MNHEY and SMNVEV (reference sequence). V lost 5 bases, J lost 6 bases, and 12 bases stayed unmatched. CDR3 DNA: TGTGCCAGCAGTCCCGCTACAGGGGGATTGGGTCAGCCCCAGCATTTT. This translates into CASSPATGGLGQPQHF.

The V and J genes are TRBV5-1 and TRBJ2-2; no clear D gene. Germline CDR1 reads SGHRS; CDR2 reads YFSETQ. CDR3 size: 12 residues. Deletions cut 3 bases from V and 4 bases from J, with 4 bases between. The CDR3 DNA reads as TGCGCCAGCAGCTCCGGCACCGGGGAGCTGTTTTTT. It encodes CASSSGTGELFF.

The chain is built from TRBV27 and TRBJ2-4, with TRBD1 as a possible D gene (5 bases). Germline CDR1 reads MNHEY; CDR2 reads SMNVEV (reference sequence). This CDR3 region has 13 residues. Trimming took off 9 bases at V and 0 bases at J, with 9 bases between the two ends. CDR3 sequence (DNA): TGTGCCAGGGACACCTTAGCCAAAAACATTCAGTACTTC. Encoded protein: CARDTLAKNIQYF.

The table lists this clone with a count of one. CDR3 region: CASSNPTGGKETQYF. CDR3 DNA sequence: TGCGCCAGCAGCAACCCAACAGGGGGAAAAGAGACCCAGTACTTC. J is TRBJ2-5 and V is TRBV4-1; 8 bases fit TRBD1. Germline lookup yields CDR1 MGHRA and CDR2 YSYEKL. The CDR3 runs to 15 residues. V dropped 5 bases and J dropped 3; count of bases not matched to a gene: 8.

V and J are TRBV19 and TRBJ2-7; 8 positions match TRBD1. The CDR3 spans 13 residues. The germline CDR1 and CDR2 sequences are LNHDA and SQIVND (reference sequence). Trimming at V came to 6 bases and at J to 1 base, leaving 2 bases not matched to a gene. CDR3 DNA: TGTGCCAGTAGGAGGACAGGGTCCTACGAGCAGTACTTC. It codes for CASRRTGSYEQYF.

The chain has TRBV19 and TRBJ1-2; 7 positions agree with TRBD1. V lost 6 bases, J lost 2 bases, and 9 bases stayed unmatched. This CDR3 comprises 15 residues. Germline V gene data show CDR1 as LNHDA and CDR2 as SQIVND (reference sequence). CDR3 region: CASSRQGTDNYGYTF. The CDR3 nucleotides read TGTGCCAGTAGCCGGCAAGGGACAGACAACTATGGCTACACCTTC.

CDR3 residues: CATSDPTTGGPDTQYF. CDR3 bases: TGTGCCACCAGTGACCCGACGACAGGGGGCCCGGATACGCAGTATTTT. The chain recombines TRBV24-1 with TRBJ2-3; 10 bases map to TRBD1. The length of the CDR3 is 16 residues. The J segment lost 6 bases and the V segment lost 4 bases, leaving 9 bases of the junction unmatched. CDR1 KGHDR and CDR2 SFDVKD come from the germline V gene.

In its sample, this clone was seen once. The chain carries TRBV6-2 or TRBV6-3 and TRBJ2-2; 8 bases line up with TRBD2. CDR3 length: 15 amino acids. Germline-derived CDR1 and CDR2 are MNHEY and SVGEGT. J was trimmed by 5 bases and V by 6 bases; bases with no gene match: 8. CDR3: CASSRSGGRTGELFF. In DNA form, the CDR3 reads TGTGCCAGCAGCAGAAGCGGGGGCAGGACCGGGGAGCTGTTTTTT.

This rearrangement joins TRBV7-2 to TRBJ1-2, with D possibly being TRBD1 (5 bases). V was shortened by 3 bases and J by 0 bases, with 17 bases between the two germline ends. The CDR3 sequence is 17 residues long. CDR1 is SGHTA and CDR2 is FQGNSA in the germline V gene. For the CDR3, the DNA is TGTGCCAGCAGCTTTCAGTGGCGGGGCCGTACTAACTATGGCTACACCTTC. This codes for CASSFQWRGRTNYGYTF.

The CDR3 nucleotides are TGTGCCAGCAGCACCTCGTTCGGGACAGCTCATAACTATGGCTACACCTTC. Translated: CASSTSFGTAHNYGYTF. The chain has TRBV7-7 and TRBJ1-2, with TRBD1 identical over 7 bases. Germline values: CDR1 SSHAT, CDR2 FNYEAQ (reference sequence). Trimming cost V 5 bases and J 1 base; bases outside gene matches: 13. The CDR3 is 17 residues long.

The CDR3 DNA sequence: TGTGCCAGCAGAAATAACAGGGGGCGCCCCTACGAGCAGTACTTC. This translates into CASRNNRGRPYEQYF. The chain carries TRBV11-2 and TRBJ2-7, with 9 bases fitting TRBD1. Germline V gene lookup returns CDR1 SGHAT and CDR2 FQNNGV. The CDR3 sequence is 15 residues long. The trim removed 6 bases at V and 2 bases at J, leaving 8 bases unmatched.